This TCR beta chain is drawn from a study of cytomegalovirus exposure and HLA in healthy donors. Study-level results: Common viral pathogens were later found to be apparently linked to several of the most significant clusters. Earlier findings revealed that most TCR beta V segments proved productive either about 87% or about 30% of the time. Presence/absence analyses took donor sequencing depth as roughly uniform.

Trimming removed 5 bases from V and 2 bases from J, with 18 bases in between. The CDR3 covers 16 residues. Germline V gene data show CDR1 as SGHAT and CDR2 as FQDESV (reference sequence). PCR amplification relied on 60 Vbeta primers (plus 13 Jbeta primers). Here immunoSEQ multiplex PCR was the method, and the copy in TCRdb shows in-frame clones only, minus some. Among 80,000 or so clones listed, over 70% were seen once. The study sampled nominally healthy donors, though unrecorded immune exposures were likely. A note on this clone: Its matching antigen is unknown.

This TCR came from a woman aged 40-49 years in good health and CMV-seronegative. The chain combines TRBV11-1 with TRBJ1-1, with D possibly being TRBD1 (6 bases). Sequenced: PBMCs. Here the CDR3 DNA reads TGTGCCAGCAGCGACAAAAGAGAAGGGGGAAACACTGAAGCTTTCTTT. Its translation: CASSDKREGGNTEAFF.